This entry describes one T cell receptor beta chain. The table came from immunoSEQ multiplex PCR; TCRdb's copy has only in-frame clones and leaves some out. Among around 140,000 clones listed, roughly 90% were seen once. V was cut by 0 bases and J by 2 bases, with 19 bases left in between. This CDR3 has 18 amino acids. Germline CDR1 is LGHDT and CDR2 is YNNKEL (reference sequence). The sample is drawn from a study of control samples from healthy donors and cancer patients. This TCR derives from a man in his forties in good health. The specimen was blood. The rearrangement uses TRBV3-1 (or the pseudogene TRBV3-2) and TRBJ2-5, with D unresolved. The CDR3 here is CASSQELVRINLQETQYF. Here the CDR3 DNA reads TGTGCCAGCAGCCAAGAGTTAGTCAGGATAAACTTACAAGAGACCCAGTACTTC.